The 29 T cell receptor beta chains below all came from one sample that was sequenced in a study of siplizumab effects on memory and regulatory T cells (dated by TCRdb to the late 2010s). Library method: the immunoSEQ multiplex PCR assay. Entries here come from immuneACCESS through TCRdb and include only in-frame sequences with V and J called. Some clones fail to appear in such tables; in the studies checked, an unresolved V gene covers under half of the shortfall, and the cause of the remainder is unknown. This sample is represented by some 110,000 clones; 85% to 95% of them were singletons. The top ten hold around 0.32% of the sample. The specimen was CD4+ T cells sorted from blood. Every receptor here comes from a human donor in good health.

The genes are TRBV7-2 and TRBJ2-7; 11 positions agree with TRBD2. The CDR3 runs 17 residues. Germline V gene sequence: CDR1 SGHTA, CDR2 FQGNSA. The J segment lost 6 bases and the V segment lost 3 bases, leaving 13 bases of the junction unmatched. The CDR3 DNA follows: TGTGCCAGCAGCTTCATTAGCGGGAGGGCCTCCCGTCCCGAGCAGTACTTC. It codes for CASSFISGRASRPEQYF.

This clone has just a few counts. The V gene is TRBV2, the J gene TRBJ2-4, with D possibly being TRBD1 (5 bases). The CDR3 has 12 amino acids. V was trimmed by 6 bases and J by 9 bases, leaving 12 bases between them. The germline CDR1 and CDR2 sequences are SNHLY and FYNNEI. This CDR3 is CASRQEVGIQYF. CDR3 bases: TGTGCCAGCAGACAGGAAGTCGGCATTCAGTACTTC.

The CDR3 region is CASSSSGKYNEQFF. In DNA form, the CDR3 reads TGTGCCAGTAGTAGTAGCGGGAAATACAATGAGCAGTTCTTC. This chain uses TRBV19 with TRBJ2-1; 8 bases match TRBD2. Germline CDR1 is LNHDA and CDR2 is SQIVND (reference sequence). J was trimmed by 4 bases and V by 4 bases; bases with no gene match: 3. The CDR3 is made up of 14 amino acids.

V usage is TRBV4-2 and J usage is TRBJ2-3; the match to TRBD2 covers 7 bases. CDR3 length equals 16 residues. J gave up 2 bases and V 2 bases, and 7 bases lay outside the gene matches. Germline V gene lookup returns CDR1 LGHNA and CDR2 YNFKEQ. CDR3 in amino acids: CASSQLPGGATDTQYF. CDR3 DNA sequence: TGTGCCAGCAGCCAATTACCGGGGGGTGCCACAGATACGCAGTATTTT.

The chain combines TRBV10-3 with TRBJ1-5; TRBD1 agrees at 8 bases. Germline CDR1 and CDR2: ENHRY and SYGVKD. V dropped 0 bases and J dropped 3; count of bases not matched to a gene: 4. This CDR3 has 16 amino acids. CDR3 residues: CAISESLTGDNQPQHF. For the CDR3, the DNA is TGTGCCATCAGTGAGTCCCTGACAGGGGACAATCAGCCCCAGCATTTT.

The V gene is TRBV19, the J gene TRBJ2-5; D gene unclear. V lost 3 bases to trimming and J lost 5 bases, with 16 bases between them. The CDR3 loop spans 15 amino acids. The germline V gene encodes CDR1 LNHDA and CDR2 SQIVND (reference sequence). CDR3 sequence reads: CASSIRVIGGETQYF. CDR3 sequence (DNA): TGTGCCAGTAGTATCCGGGTGATAGGTGGGGAGACCCAGTACTTC.

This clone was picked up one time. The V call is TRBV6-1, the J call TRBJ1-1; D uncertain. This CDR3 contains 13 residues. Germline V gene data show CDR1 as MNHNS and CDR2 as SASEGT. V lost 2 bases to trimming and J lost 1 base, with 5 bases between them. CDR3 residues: CASSELGNTEAFF. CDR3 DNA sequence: TGTGCCAGCAGTGAACTTGGGAACACTGAAGCTTTCTTT.

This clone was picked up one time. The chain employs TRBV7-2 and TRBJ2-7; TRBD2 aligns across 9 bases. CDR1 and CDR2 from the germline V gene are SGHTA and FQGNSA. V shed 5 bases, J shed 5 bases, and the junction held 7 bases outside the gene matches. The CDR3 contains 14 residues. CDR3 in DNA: TGTGCCAGCAGCAAAATAGCGGGAGTCGACGAGCAGTACTTC. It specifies CASSKIAGVDEQYF.

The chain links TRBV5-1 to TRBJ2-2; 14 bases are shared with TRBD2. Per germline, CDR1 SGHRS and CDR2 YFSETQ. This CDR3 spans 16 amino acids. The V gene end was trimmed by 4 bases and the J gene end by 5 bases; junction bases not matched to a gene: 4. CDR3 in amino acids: CASSPGLAGGTGELFF. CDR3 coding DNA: TGCGCCAGCAGCCCCGGACTAGCGGGAGGTACCGGGGAGCTGTTTTTT.

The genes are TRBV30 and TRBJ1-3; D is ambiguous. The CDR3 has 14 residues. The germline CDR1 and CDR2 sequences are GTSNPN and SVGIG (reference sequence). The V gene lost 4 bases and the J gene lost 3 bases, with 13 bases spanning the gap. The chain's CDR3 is CAWMEGSGGNTIYF. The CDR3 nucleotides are TGTGCCTGGATGGAGGGATCTGGTGGAAACACCATATATTTT. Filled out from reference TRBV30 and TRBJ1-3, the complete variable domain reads SQTIHQWPATLVQPVGSPLSLECTVEGTSNPNLYWYRQAAGRGLQLLFYSVGIGQISSEVPQNLSASRPQDRQFILSSKKLLLSDSGFYLCAWMEGSGGNTIYFGEGSWLTVV.

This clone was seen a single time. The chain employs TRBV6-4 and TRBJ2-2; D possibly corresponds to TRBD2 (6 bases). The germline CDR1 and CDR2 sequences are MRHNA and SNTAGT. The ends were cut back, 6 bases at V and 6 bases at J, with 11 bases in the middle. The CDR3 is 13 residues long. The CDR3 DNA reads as TGTGCCAGCAGGAACGGGGGTTCCGGGGAGCTGTTTTTT. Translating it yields CASRNGGSGELFF.

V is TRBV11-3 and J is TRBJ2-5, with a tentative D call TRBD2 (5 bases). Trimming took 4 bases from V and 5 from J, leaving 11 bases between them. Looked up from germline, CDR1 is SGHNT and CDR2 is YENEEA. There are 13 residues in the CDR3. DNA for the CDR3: TGTGCCAGCAGCTCACGGGGTATGGAGACCCAGTACTTC. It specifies CASSSRGMETQYF.

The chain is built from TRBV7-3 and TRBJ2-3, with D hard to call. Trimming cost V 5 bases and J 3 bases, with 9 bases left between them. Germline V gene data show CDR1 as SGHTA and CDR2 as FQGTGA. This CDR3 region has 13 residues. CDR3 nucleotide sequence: TGTGCCAGCAGCGTAATACGGACAGATACGCAGTATTTT. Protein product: CASSVIRTDTQYF.

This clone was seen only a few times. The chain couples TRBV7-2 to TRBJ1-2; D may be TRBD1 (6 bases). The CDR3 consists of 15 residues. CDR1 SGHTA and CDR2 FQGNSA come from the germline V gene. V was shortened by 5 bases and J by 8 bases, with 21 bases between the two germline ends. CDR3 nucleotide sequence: TGTGCCAGCAGCCCACTCCCGGGACAAAGCGCCGGCTACACCTTC. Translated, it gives CASSPLPGQSAGYTF. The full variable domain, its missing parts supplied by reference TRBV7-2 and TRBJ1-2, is GAGVSQSPSNKVTEKGKDVELRCDPISGHTALYWYRQSLGQGLEFLIYFQGNSAPDKSGLPSDRFSAERTGGSVSTLTIQRTQQEDSAVYLCASSPLPGQSAGYTFGSGTRLTVV.

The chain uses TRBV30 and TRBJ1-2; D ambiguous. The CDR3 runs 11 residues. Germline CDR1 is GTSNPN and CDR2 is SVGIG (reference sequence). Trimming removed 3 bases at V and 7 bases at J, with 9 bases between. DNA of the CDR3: TGTGCCTGGAGCCAAAGTCGTGGCTACACCTTC. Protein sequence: CAWSQSRGYTF.

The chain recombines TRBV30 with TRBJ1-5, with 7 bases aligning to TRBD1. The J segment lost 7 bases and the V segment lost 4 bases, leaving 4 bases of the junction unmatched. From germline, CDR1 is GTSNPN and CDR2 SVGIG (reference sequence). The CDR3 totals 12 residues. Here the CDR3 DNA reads TGTGCCTGGAAGACAGGGAACCAGCCCCAGCATTTT. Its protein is CAWKTGNQPQHF.

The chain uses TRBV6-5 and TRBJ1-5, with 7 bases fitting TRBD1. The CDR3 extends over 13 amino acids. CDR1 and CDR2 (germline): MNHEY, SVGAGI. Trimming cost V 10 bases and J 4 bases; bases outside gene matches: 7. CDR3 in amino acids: CATARGRNQPQHF. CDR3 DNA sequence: TGTGCCACCGCGAGGGGGCGAAATCAGCCCCAGCATTTT.

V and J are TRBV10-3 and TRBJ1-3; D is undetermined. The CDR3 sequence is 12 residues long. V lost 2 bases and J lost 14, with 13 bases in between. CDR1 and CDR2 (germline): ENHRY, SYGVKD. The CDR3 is CAISEPRDRLYF. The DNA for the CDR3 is TGTGCCATCAGTGAGCCCCGGGATCGGCTATATTTT.

The CDR3 nucleotides are TGTGCCAGCAGCCGCCTGAGGGGACCCTCTGGGGCCAACGTCCTGACTTTC. Its translation is CASSRLRGPSGANVLTF. The V gene is TRBV9, the J gene TRBJ2-6, with D possibly called TRBD1 or TRBD2 (5 bases each). The CDR3 length is 17 residues. Trimming shortened V by 4 bases and J by 0 bases, and 14 bases separated the two germline ends. Germline V gives CDR1 SGDLS, CDR2 YYNGEE.

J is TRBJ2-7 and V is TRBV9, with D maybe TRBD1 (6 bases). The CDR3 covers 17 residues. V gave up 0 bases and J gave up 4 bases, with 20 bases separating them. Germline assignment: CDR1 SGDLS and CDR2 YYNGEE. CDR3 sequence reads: CASSVEGELGPIYEQYF. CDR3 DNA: TGTGCCAGCAGCGTAGAGGGGGAATTGGGGCCTATATACGAGCAGTACTTC.

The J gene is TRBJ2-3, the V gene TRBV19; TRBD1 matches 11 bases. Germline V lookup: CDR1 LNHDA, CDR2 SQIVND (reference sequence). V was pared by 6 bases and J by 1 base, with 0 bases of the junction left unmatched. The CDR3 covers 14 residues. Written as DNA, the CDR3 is TGTGCCAGTAGGGACAGGGGGCGCACAGATACGCAGTATTTT. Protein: CASRDRGRTDTQYF.

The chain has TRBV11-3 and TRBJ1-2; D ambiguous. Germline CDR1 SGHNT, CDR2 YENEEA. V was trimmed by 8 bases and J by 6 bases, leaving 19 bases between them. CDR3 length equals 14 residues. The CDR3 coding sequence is TGTGCCAGCCTGCGGGGTAGGGTTGGAAATGGCTACACCTTC. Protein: CASLRGRVGNGYTF.

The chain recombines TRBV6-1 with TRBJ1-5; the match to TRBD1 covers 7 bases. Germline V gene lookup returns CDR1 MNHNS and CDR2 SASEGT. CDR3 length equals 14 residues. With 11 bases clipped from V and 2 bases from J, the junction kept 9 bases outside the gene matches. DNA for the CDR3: TGTGCCGTAAAGACAGGGAGTGGCAATCAGCCCCAGCATTTT. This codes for CAVKTGSGNQPQHF.

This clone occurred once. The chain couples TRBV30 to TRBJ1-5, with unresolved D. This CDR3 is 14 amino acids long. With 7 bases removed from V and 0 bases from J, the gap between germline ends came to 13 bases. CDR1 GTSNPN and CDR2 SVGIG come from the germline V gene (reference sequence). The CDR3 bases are TGTGCCTTCTCAATGGGGTATAGCAATCAGCCCCAGCATTTT. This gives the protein CAFSMGYSNQPQHF.

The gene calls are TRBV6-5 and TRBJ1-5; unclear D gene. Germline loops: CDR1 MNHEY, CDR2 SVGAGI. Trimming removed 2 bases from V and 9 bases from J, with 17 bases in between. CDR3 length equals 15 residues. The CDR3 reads CASSYTFGPGRPQHF. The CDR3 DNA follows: TGTGCCAGCAGTTACACTTTCGGGCCTGGGCGGCCCCAGCATTTT.

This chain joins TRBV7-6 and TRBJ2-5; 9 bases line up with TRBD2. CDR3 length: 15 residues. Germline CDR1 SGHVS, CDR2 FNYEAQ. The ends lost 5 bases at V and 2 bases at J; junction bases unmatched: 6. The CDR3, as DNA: TGTGCCAGCAGCCCACTAAGCGGGGGGCAAGAGACCCAGTACTTC. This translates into CASSPLSGGQETQYF. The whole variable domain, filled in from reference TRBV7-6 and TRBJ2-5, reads GAGVSQSPRYKVTKRGQDVALRCDPISGHVSLYWYRQALGQGPEFLTYFNYEAQQDKSGLPNDRFSAERPEGSISTLTIQRTEQRDSAMYRCASSPLSGGQETQYFGPGTRLLVL.

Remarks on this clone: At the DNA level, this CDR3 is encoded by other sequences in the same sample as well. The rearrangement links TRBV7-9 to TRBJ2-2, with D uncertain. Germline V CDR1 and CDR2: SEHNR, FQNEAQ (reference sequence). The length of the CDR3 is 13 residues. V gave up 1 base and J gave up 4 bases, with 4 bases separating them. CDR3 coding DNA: TGTGCCAGCAGCTTAGGAGCCACCGGGGAGCTGTTTTTT. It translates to CASSLGATGELFF.

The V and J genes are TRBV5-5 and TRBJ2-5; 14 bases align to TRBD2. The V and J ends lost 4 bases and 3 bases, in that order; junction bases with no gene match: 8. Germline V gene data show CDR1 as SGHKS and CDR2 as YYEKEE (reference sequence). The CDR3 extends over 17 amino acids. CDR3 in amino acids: CASSLGTSGRLEETQYF. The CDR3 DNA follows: TGTGCCAGCAGCCTAGGGACTAGCGGGAGATTAGAAGAGACCCAGTACTTC.

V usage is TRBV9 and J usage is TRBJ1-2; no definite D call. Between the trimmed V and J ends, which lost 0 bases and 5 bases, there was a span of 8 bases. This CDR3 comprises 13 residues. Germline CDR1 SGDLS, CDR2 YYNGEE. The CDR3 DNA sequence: TGTGCCAGCAGCGTAGTGGCAGGATATGGCTACACCTTC. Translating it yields CASSVVAGYGYTF.